Presented here are 23 T cell receptor beta chains from one specimen sequenced in a study of cytomegalovirus exposure and HLA in healthy donors. With 60 Vbeta and 13 Jbeta primers, the PCR was carried out. Here immunoSEQ multiplex PCR was the method, and the copy in TCRdb shows in-frame clones only, minus some. This table holds 150,000 to 200,000 clones, about four fifths found once. Sequences were obtained from PBMCs. The receptors were sampled from a young woman in good health and CMV-seropositive.

The DNA for the CDR3 is TGTGCCAGCAGTTTTTTTTCCGCCGGGGAGCTGTTTTTT. It translates to CASSFFSAGELFF. The chain is built from TRBV27 and TRBJ2-2; D not certain. Germline V gene sequence: CDR1 MNHEY, CDR2 SMNVEV (reference sequence). This CDR3 has 13 residues. V was clipped by 3 bases and J by 6 bases, with 8 bases between them.

The genes are TRBV29-1 and TRBJ2-1; 7 nucleotides match TRBD1. V was pared by 5 bases and J by 9 bases, with 10 bases of the junction left unmatched. This CDR3 is 13 amino acids long. From germline, CDR1 is SQVTM and CDR2 ANQGSEA. The chain's CDR3 is CSVTSDRDGEQFF. DNA of the CDR3: TGCAGCGTTACGAGCGACAGGGACGGTGAGCAGTTCTTC.

This chain connects TRBV7-2 to TRBJ2-2; 7 bases line up with TRBD1. The ends lost 2 bases at V and 7 bases at J; junction bases unmatched: 7. The CDR3 length is 15 residues. The germline V gene encodes CDR1 SGHTA and CDR2 FQGNSA. The CDR3 DNA reads TGTGCCAGCAGCTTATTAGGGGGCTATGGCGGGGAGCTGTTTTTT. This gives the protein CASSLLGGYGGELFF.

In its sample, this clone was seen a few times. The chain combines TRBV11-2 with TRBJ1-2; D might be TRBD1 (5 bases). The germline CDR1 and CDR2 sequences are SGHAT and FQNNGV. V dropped 1 base and J dropped 7 bases, with 10 bases sitting between them. The CDR3 consists of 13 residues. The CDR3 sequence: CASSLGGDSGYTF. Written as DNA, the CDR3 is TGTGCCAGCAGCTTAGGGGGCGATAGTGGCTACACCTTC.

The rearrangement links TRBV2 to TRBJ2-2; D may be TRBD2 (5 bases). The CDR3 has 17 amino acids. Germline V CDR1 and CDR2: SNHLY, FYNNEI. Trimming removed 4 bases at V and 5 bases at J, with 20 bases between. As DNA, the CDR3 is TGTGCCAGCAGTGTGGAGAGGGTGTCGTCGGTGACCGGGGAGCTGTTTTTT. It encodes CASSVERVSSVTGELFF.

V gene TRBV29-1 combines with J gene TRBJ2-7; maybe TRBD2 (5 bases). The CDR3 runs 12 residues. CDR1 SQVTM and CDR2 ANQGSEA come from the germline V gene. Trimming took 0 bases from V and 3 from J, leaving 6 bases between them. CDR3 nucleotide sequence: TGCAGCGTTGAAGACGGGGTCTACGAGCAGTACTTC. Its translation is CSVEDGVYEQYF.

The V gene is TRBV7-9, the J gene TRBJ1-2; D not certain. V lost 3 bases to trimming and J lost 4 bases, with 6 bases between them. The CDR3 extends over 12 amino acids. Per germline, CDR1 SEHNR and CDR2 FQNEAQ (reference sequence). The CDR3 reads CASSFSSYGYTF. The CDR3 nucleotides are TGTGCCAGCAGCTTCTCCAGCTATGGCTACACCTTC.

The chain links TRBV30 to TRBJ1-5, with 10 nucleotides matching TRBD1. After removal of 5 bases from V and 2 bases from J, the junction contained 3 bases not matched to a gene. The CDR3 has 14 residues. CDR1 GTSNPN and CDR2 SVGIG come from the germline V gene (reference sequence). The CDR3 sequence: CAWGDRGGNQPQHF. The DNA for the CDR3 is TGTGCCTGGGGGGACAGGGGCGGCAATCAGCCCCAGCATTTT.

The chain has TRBV19 and TRBJ2-7; TRBD1 aligns across 7 bases. Germline V gene lookup returns CDR1 LNHDA and CDR2 SQIVND (reference sequence). The J segment lost 5 bases and the V segment lost 5 bases, leaving 6 bases of the junction unmatched. The CDR3 sequence is 13 residues long. Here the CDR3 reads CASSDRVRDEQYF. The CDR3 bases are TGTGCCAGTAGTGACAGGGTTCGCGACGAGCAGTACTTC.

The chain joins TRBV27 to TRBJ2-5; 7 bases match TRBD1. The CDR3 contains 13 residues. Germline CDR1 MNHEY, CDR2 SMNVEV (reference sequence). V trimming: 9 bases; J trimming: 5 bases; junction bases outside the gene matches: 9. CDR3 bases: TGTGCCAGTGGGACCGGACAGGCTGAGACCCAGTACTTC. This sequence encodes CASGTGQAETQYF.

This chain uses TRBV19 with TRBJ2-6; a weak D match, TRBD1 (5 bases). This CDR3 contains 16 residues. From germline, CDR1 is LNHDA and CDR2 SQIVND (reference sequence). With 6 bases removed from V and 1 base from J, the gap between germline ends came to 13 bases. DNA of the CDR3: TGTGCCAGTAGCCCCCAGGGTTTATCTGGGGCCAACGTCCTGACTTTC. It codes for CASSPQGLSGANVLTF.

The rearrangement links TRBV2 to TRBJ2-1; perhaps TRBD2 as D (6 bases). Trimming stripped 3 bases from V and 2 bases from J, with 14 bases between. CDR3 length: 16 amino acids. CDR1 is SNHLY, CDR2 FYNNEI, per germline. The CDR3 DNA sequence: TGTGCCAGCAGTGAGGCGATAGCGGCACCCTACAATGAGCAGTTCTTC. As protein: CASSEAIAAPYNEQFF.

This chain connects TRBV4-1 to TRBJ2-7; D might be TRBD1 (6 bases). Per germline, CDR1 MGHRA and CDR2 YSYEKL. The CDR3 totals 14 residues. V was pared by 4 bases and J by 2 bases, with 12 bases between. CDR3 residues: CASSPKGQTYEQYF. For the CDR3, the DNA is TGCGCCAGCAGCCCAAAAGGACAGACCTACGAGCAGTACTTC.

This chain connects TRBV29-1 to TRBJ2-7; D is unclear. Trimming pared 4 bases from V and 3 bases from J, leaving 7 bases between. Germline values: CDR1 SQVTM, CDR2 ANQGSEA. The CDR3 consists of 11 residues. The CDR3 DNA follows: TGCAGCGTTGTTCCAGACTACGAGCAGTACTTC. Amino acid sequence: CSVVPDYEQYF.

This clone is a singleton in its sample. The rearrangement uses TRBV25-1 and TRBJ2-1; no firm D call. CDR1 is MGHDK and CDR2 is SYGVNS in the germline V gene. The length of the CDR3 is 10 residues. Trimming took off 1 base at V and 15 bases at J, with 7 bases between the two ends. The CDR3 loop reads CASSESSLFF. For the CDR3, the DNA is TGTGCCAGCAGTGAATCTTCCCTGTTCTTC.

CDR3 coding DNA: TGCGCCAGCAGCCAAGATCCAGGGCCCTCTCCCTATGGCTACACCTTC. Protein sequence: CASSQDPGPSPYGYTF. This chain links TRBV4-1 with TRBJ1-2; D possibly corresponds to TRBD1 (5 bases). The V and J ends lost 0 bases and 4 bases respectively, with 15 bases between them. This CDR3 is 16 amino acids long. Germline V gene sequence: CDR1 MGHRA, CDR2 YSYEKL.

The rearrangement links TRBV7-9 to TRBJ2-3; 7 positions agree with TRBD2. In germline, CDR1 is SEHNR, CDR2 FQNEAQ (reference sequence). Germline trimming cut 2 bases from V and 2 bases from J; bases unmatched to any gene: 4. The CDR3 covers 15 residues. CDR3 DNA: TGTGCCAGCAGCTTACGGGGGGAGGCCACAGATACGCAGTATTTT. Amino acid sequence: CASSLRGEATDTQYF.

This chain joins TRBV7-2 and TRBJ1-3, with D perhaps matching TRBD1 (6 bases). Trimming removed 2 bases at V and 0 bases at J, with 8 bases between. CDR3 size: 15 residues. Germline CDR1 is SGHTA and CDR2 is FQGNSA. CDR3 in DNA: TGTGCCAGCAGCTTAAGGACAGCCTCTGGAAACACCATATATTTT. It codes for CASSLRTASGNTIYF.

CDR3 in DNA: TGCGCCAGCAGCCAACCAGGACAGGGAAGCACTGAAGCTTTCTTT. Residues: CASSQPGQGSTEAFF. This chain connects TRBV4-3 to TRBJ1-1, with TRBD1 matching 8 bases. Germline V CDR1 and CDR2: LGHNA, YSLEER. J gave up 4 bases and V 2 bases, and 6 bases lay outside the gene matches. The CDR3 sequence is 15 residues long.

This clone has more than one count but fewer than ten. The chain carries TRBV7-9 and TRBJ1-1; 11 positions agree with TRBD1. The trim removed 1 base at V and 7 bases at J, leaving 14 bases unmatched. Looked up from germline, CDR1 is SEHNR and CDR2 is FQNEAQ (reference sequence). CDR3 length: 18 residues. CDR3 sequence reads: CASSLEYRDRGDWDEAFF. DNA of the CDR3: TGTGCCAGCAGCTTAGAGTACCGGGACAGGGGGGATTGGGATGAAGCTTTCTTT.

The chain recombines TRBV2 with TRBJ1-6, with TRBD1 matching over 7 bases. Germline values: CDR1 SNHLY, CDR2 FYNNEI. The CDR3 extends over 13 amino acids. V was pared by 7 bases and J by 7 bases, with 4 bases of the junction left unmatched. The CDR3 loop is CASTTGLNSPLHF. As DNA, the CDR3 is TGTGCCAGCACGACAGGGTTGAATTCACCCCTCCACTTT.

This chain uses TRBV28 with TRBJ1-3; D is perhaps TRBD1 (5 bases). Germline CDR1 is MDHEN and CDR2 is SYDVKM. V lost 5 bases and J lost 0, with 11 bases in between. This CDR3 region has 15 residues. CDR3 nucleotides: TGTGCCAGCAGTAGGGACTTAGGCTCTGGAAACACCATATATTTT. Its translation is CASSRDLGSGNTIYF.

The chain links TRBV25-1 to TRBJ2-2; the D is unclear. The CDR3 totals 15 residues. V was shortened by 3 bases and J by 1 base, with 9 bases between the two germline ends. Germline V CDR1 and CDR2: MGHDK, SYGVNS. Written as DNA, the CDR3 is TGTGCCAGCAGTGACGAGACACTGAACACCGGGGAGCTGTTTTTT. This translates into CASSDETLNTGELFF.